The clone carrying this T cell receptor (beta chain) was detected ten times or more. This CDR3 is 11 amino acids long. Germline-derived CDR1 and CDR2 are MNHNS and SASEGT. Trimming shortened V by 6 bases and J by 5 bases, and 5 bases separated the two germline ends. The time point: sample taken at primary tumor resection. Sequencing of whole RNA from tumor, nontumor lung or frozen PBMC involved no sorting. The sample comes from a study of spatial heterogeneity in lung cancer. Overall study context: Unique TCR and UMI combinations averaged more than ten appearances each in raw reads.

Every TCR cDNA molecule carried a tag that served as a unique molecular identifier. MiXCR was run by TCRdb on the 5' RACE reads, yielding one entry per CDR3 protein. The data contain about 44,000 distinct CDR3 sequences, roughly 15% of them singletons. The sequencing here drew on PBMCs, taken at surgery. The TCR sequence derives from a male donor with early-stage non-small cell lung cancer. The gene calls are TRBV6-1 and TRBJ1-5; unclear D gene. The CDR3 region is CASSGYQPQHF. In nucleotides, the CDR3 is TGTGCCAGCAGCGGATATCAGCCCCAGCATTTT.